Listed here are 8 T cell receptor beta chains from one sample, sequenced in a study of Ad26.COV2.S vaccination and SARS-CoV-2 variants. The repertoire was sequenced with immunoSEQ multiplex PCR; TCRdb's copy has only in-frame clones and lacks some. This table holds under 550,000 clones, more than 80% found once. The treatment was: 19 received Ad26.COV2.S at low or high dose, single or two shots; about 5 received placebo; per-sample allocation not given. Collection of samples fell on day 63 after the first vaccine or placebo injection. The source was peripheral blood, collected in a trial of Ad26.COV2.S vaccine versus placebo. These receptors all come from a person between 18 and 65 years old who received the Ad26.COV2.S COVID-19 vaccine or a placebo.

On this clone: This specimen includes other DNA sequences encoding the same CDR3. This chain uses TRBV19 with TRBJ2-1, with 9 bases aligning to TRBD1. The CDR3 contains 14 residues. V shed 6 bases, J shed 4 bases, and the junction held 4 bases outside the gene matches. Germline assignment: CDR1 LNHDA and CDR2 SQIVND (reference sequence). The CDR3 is CASSLGTGYNEQFF. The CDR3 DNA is TGTGCCAGTAGCCTCGGGACAGGGTACAATGAGCAGTTCTTC.

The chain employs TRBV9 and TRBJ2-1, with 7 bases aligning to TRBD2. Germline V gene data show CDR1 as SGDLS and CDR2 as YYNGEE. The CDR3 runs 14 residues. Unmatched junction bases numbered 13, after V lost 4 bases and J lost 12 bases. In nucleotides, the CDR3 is TGTGCCAGCAGCCCCGGGGGTCAGCGGGAAGGGCAGTTCTTC. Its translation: CASSPGGQREGQFF.

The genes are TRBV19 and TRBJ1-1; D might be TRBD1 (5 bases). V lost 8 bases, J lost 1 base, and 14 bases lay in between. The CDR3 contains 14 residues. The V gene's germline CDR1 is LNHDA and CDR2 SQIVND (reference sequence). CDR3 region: CASRLGHENTEAFF. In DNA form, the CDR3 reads TGTGCCAGTCGCCTAGGACACGAGAACACTGAAGCTTTCTTT.

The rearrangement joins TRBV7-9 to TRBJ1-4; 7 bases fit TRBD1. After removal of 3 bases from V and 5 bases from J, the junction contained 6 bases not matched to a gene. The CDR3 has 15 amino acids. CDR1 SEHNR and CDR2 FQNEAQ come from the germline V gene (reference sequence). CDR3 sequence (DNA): TGTGCCAGCAGCTTTTTCGGACAGGCGAATGAAAAACTGTTTTTT. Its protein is CASSFFGQANEKLFF.

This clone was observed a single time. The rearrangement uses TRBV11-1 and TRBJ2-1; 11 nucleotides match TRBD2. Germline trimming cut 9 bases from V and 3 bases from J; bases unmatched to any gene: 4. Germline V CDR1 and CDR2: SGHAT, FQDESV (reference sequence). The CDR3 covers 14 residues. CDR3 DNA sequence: TGTGCCAGTCGACTAGCGGGATACTACAATGAGCAGTTCTTC. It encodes CASRLAGYYNEQFF.

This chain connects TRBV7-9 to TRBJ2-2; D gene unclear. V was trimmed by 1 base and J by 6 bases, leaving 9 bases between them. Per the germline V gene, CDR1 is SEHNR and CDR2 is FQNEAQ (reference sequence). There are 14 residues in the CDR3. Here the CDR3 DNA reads TGTGCCAGCAGCTTAGGTCCGTTTTCCGGGGAGCTGTTTTTT. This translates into CASSLGPFSGELFF. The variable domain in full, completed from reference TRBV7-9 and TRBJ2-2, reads DTGVSQNPRHKITKRGQNVTFRCDPISEHNRLYWYRQTLGQGPEFLTYFQNEAQLEKSRLLSDRFSAERPKGSFSTLEIQRTEQGDSAMYLCASSLGPFSGELFFGEGSRLTVL.

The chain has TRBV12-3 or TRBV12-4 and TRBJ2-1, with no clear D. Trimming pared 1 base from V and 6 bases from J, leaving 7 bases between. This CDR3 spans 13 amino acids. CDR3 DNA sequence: TGTGCCAGCAGTTTAGGTCCAGTCAATGAGCAGTTCTTC. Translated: CASSLGPVNEQFF.

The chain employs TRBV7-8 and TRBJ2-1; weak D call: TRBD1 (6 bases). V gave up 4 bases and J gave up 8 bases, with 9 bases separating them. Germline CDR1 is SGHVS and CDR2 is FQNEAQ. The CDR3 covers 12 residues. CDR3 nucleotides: TGTGCCAGCAGCTCAGGGGTGGATGAGCAGTTCTTC. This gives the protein CASSSGVDEQFF.